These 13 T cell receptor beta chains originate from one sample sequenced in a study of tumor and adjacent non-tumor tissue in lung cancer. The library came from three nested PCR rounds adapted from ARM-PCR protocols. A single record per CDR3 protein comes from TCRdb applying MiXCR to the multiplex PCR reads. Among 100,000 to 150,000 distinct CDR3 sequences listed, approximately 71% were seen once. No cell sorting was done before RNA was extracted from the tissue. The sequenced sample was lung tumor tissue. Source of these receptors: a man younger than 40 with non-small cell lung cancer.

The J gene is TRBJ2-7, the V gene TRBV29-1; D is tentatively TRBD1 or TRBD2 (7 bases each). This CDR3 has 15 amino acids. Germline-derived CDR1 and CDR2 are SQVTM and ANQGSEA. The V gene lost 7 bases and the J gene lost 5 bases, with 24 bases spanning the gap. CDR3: CSALESGTAGHEQYF. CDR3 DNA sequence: TGCAGCGCCTTAGAGTCCGGGACAGCGGGGCACGAGCAGTACTTC.

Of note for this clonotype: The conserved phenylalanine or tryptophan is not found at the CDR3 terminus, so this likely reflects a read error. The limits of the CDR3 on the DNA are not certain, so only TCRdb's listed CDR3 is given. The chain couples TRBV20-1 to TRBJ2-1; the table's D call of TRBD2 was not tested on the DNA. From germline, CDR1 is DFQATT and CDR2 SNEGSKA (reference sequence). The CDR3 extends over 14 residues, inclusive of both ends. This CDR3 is CSAITAGGNNELFV.

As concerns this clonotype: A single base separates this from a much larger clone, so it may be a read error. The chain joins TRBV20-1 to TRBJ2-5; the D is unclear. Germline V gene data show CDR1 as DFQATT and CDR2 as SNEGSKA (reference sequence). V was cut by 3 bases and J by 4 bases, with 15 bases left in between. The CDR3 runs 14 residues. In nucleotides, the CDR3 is TGCAGTGCTAGGGGCCACCCCTTTCGAGAGACCCAGTACTTC. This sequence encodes CSARGHPFRETQYF.

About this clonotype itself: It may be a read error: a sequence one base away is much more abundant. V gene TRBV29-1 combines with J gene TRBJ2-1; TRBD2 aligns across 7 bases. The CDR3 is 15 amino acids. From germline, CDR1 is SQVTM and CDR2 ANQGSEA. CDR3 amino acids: CSVEGASGRYNKQFF. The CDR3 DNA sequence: TGCAGCGTTGAGGGAGCTAGCGGACGATACAATAAGCAGTTCTTC.

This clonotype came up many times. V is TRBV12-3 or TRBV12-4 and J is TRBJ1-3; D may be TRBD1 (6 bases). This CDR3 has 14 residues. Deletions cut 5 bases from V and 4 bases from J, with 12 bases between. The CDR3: CASSPQQGGNTIYF. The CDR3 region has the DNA TGTGCCAGCAGTCCCCAGCAGGGGGGAAACACCATATATTTT.

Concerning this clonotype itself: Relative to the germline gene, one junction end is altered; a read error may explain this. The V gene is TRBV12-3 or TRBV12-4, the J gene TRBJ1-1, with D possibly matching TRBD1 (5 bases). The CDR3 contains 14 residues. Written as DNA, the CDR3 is TGTGCCAGCATGGAGAACAGCCTGGGGACTGGAGCTTTCTTT. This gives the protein CASMENSLGTGAFF.

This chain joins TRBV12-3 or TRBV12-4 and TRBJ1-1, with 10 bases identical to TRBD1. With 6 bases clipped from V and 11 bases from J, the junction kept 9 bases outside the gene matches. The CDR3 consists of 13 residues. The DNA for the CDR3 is TGTGCCAGCAGCCGGACAGGGGGGATTGAGGCTTTCTTT. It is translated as CASSRTGGIEAFF.

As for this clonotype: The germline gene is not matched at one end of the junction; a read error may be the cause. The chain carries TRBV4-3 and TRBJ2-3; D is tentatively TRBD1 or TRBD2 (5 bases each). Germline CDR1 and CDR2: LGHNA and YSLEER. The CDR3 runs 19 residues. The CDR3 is CASSQESAGRSMSTDTQCF. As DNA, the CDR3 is TGCGCCAGCAGCCAAGAATCAGCAGGGAGATCTATGAGCACAGATACACAGTGTTTT.

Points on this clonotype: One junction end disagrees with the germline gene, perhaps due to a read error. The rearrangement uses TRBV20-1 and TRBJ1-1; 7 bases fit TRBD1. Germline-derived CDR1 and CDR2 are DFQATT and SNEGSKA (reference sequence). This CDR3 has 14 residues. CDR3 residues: CSTRRGPRGTEAFF. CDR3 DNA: TGCAGTACTAGGAGGGGGCCTCGAGGAACTGAAGCTTTCTTT.

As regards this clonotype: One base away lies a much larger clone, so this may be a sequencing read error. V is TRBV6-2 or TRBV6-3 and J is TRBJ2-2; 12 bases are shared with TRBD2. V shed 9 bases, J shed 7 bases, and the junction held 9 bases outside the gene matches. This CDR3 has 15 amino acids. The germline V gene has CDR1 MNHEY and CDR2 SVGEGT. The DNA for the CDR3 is TGTGCCAGTGGTCTAGCGGGAGGGATAATCGGGGAGCTGTTTTTT. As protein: CASGLAGGIIGELFF.

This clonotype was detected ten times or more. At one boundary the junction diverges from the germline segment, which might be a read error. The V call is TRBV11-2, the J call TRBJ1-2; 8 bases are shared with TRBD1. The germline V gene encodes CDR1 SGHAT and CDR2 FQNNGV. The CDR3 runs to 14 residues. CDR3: CASSRTGINCGYTF. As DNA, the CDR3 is TGTGCCAGCAGCCGGACAGGGATTAACTGTGGCTACACCTTC.

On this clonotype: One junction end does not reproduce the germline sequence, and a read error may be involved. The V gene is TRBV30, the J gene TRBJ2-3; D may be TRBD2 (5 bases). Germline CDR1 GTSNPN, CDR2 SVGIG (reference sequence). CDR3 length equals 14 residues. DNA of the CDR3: TGTGTCTGTGACCGTCCACCTAGCATAGATACGCAGTATTTT. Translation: CVCDRPPSIDTQYF.

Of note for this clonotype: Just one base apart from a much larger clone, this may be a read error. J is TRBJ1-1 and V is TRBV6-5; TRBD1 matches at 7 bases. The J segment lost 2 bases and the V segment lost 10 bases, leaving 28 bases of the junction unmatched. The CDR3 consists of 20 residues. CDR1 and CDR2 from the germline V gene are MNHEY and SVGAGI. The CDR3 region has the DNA TGTGCCAACAGGCCTAGGGCGCAGCAGGGGGTATGGGGTTATAACACTGAAGCTTTCTTT. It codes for CANRPRAQQGVWGYNTEAFF.